These T cell receptor beta chains were read from a single sample in a study of OX40 agonist ivuxolimab in advanced cancers. Clones were read by immunoSEQ multiplex PCR, and TCRdb kept only the in-frame ones, dropping some. Among more than 85,000 clones listed, 80% to 95% were seen once. Sequenced here: CD4+ or CD8+ T cells sorted from blood, sampled in a trial of the OX40 agonist ivuxolimab. Receptors were obtained from an adult with an advanced solid tumor such as melanoma, head and neck, liver or kidney cancer. Each CDR3 is given with its conserved first and last residue. The order of the fields is J gene, clone size, D gene, V gene, CDR3 DNA, CDR3 protein. A D gene is named only where the DNA matches it firmly. Not all rows give a size; the values are once, few, many and, for expanded clones, a class.

J: TRBJ1-1; size: -; D: -; V: TRBV7-9; DNA: TGTGCCAGCACCCTGTCGGGGCCCACTGAAGCTTTCTTT; CDR3: CASTLSGPTEAFF
J: TRBJ2-7; size: once; D: -; V: TRBV28; DNA: TGTGCCAGTATAGACACCGGGACAACCAATGCCTACGAGCAGTACTTC; CDR3: CASIDTGTTNAYEQYF
J: TRBJ2-2; size: -; D: -; V: TRBV7-2; DNA: TGTGCCAGCAGCTTAGCGTTCGGTGTCGGGGAGCTGTTTTTT; CDR3: CASSLAFGVGELFF
J: TRBJ2-1; size: -; D: -; V: TRBV5-1; DNA: TGCGCCAGCAGCCTGGGGACTCAAGGCGAGCAGTTCTTC; CDR3: CASSLGTQGEQFF
J: TRBJ2-1; size: -; D: TRBD2; V: TRBV5-1; DNA: TGCGCCAGCAGCCAAGAAGCGGGGACTACAATATTTGAGCAGTTCTTC; CDR3: CASSQEAGTTIFEQFF
J: TRBJ2-1; size: -; D: -; V: TRBV11-3; DNA: TGTGCCAGCAGCCTAAATCGACTAGTGGCCTACAATGAGCAGTTCTTC; CDR3: CASSLNRLVAYNEQFF
J: TRBJ2-1; size: -; D: -; V: TRBV7-3; DNA: TGTGCCAGCAGCTTATCGACGAACAATGAGCAGTTCTTC; CDR3: CASSLSTNNEQFF
J: TRBJ2-7; size: -; D: -; V: TRBV7-2; DNA: TGTGCCAGCAGGGGCCAGGCCCGCGAGCAGTACTTC; CDR3: CASRGQAREQYF
J: TRBJ2-7; size: few; D: -; V: TRBV7-9; DNA: TGTGCCAGCAGCTTGAGTCAGCTCTACGAGCAGTACTTC; CDR3: CASSLSQLYEQYF
J: TRBJ2-1; size: -; D: TRBD2; V: TRBV19; DNA: TGTGCCAGTAGTATAGGAGGCGGGAGCCTCTACAATGAGCAGTTCTTC; CDR3: CASSIGGGSLYNEQFF
J: TRBJ2-5; size: -; D: -; V: TRBV5-1; DNA: TGCGCCAGCAGCCTCGAGGGTCGGGAGACCCAGTACTTC; CDR3: CASSLEGRETQYF
J: TRBJ2-7; size: -; D: -; V: TRBV6-5; DNA: TGTGCCAGCAGTTACGGGGACTTATCTACCTACGAGCAGTACTTC; CDR3: CASSYGDLSTYEQYF
J: TRBJ2-1; size: -; D: -; V: TRBV30; DNA: TGTGCCTGGAGTGTATTTTTGAGGGAGCAGTTCTTC; CDR3: CAWSVFLREQFF
J: TRBJ2-4; size: -; D: -; V: TRBV9; DNA: TGTGCCAGCAGCGTAGACAGAGCCAAAAACATTCAGTACTTC; CDR3: CASSVDRAKNIQYF
J: TRBJ2-1; size: once; D: -; V: TRBV5-8; DNA: TGTGCCAGCAGCGCGGACACGTACATCTCCTACAATGAGCAGTTCTTC; CDR3: CASSADTYISYNEQFF
J: TRBJ2-3; size: -; D: -; V: TRBV5-4; DNA: TGTGCCAGCAGCTCAGGGGAGATCGTTGGTGGTACGCAGTATTTT; CDR3: CASSSGEIVGGTQYF
J: TRBJ2-5; size: -; D: -; V: TRBV7-2; DNA: TGTGCCAGCAGCCGGAAGGGCCACGGGGAAGAGACCCAGTACTTC; CDR3: CASSRKGHGEETQYF
J: TRBJ2-7; size: -; D: -; V: TRBV7-2; DNA: TGTGCCAGCAGCCAGACGTATAGCTCCTACGAGCAGTACTTC; CDR3: CASSQTYSSYEQYF
J: TRBJ1-4; size: once; D: -; V: TRBV5-1; DNA: TGCGCCAGCAGCTTAGAGCCTACGGACAGTACTAATGAAAAACTGTTTTTT; CDR3: CASSLEPTDSTNEKLFF
J: TRBJ2-3; size: -; D: TRBD1; V: TRBV7-3; DNA: TGTGCCAGCAGCTCACAGGGGTTCACAGATACGCAGTATTTT; CDR3: CASSSQGFTDTQYF
J: TRBJ1-4; size: -; D: -; V: TRBV7-9; DNA: TGTGCCAGCAGCTTGAGGGGAGTTAATGAAAAACTGTTTTTT; CDR3: CASSLRGVNEKLFF
J: TRBJ2-1; size: -; D: TRBD2; V: TRBV7-3; DNA: TGTGCCAGCAGCTTAGCGGGAGGGCCTAGTGAGCAGTTCTTC; CDR3: CASSLAGGPSEQFF
J: TRBJ2-7; size: once; D: -; V: TRBV14; DNA: TGTGCCAGCAGGCGGTCCGGGACACCGTTCTACGAGCAGTACTTC; CDR3: CASRRSGTPFYEQYF
J: TRBJ2-3; size: once; D: -; V: TRBV18; DNA: TGTGCCAGCTCACCCGGGACCATCACAGATACGCAGTATTTT; CDR3: CASSPGTITDTQYF